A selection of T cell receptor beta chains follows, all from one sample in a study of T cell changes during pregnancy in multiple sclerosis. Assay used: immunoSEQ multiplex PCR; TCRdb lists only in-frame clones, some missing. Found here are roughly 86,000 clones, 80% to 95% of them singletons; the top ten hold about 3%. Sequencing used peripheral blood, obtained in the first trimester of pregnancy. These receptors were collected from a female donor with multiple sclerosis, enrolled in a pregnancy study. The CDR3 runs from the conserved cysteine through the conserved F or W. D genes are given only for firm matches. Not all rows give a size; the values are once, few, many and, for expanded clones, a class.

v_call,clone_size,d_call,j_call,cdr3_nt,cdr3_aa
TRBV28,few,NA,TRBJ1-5,TGTGCCAGCAGCCCAGATCAGCCCCAGCATTTT,CASSPDQPQHF
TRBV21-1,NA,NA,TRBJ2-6,TGTGCCAGCAGCAAAGCGCATAAGGGAGCCCATAGCTCTGGGGCCAACGTCCTGACTTTC,CASSKAHKGAHSSGANVLTF
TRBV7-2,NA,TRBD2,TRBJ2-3,TGTGCCAGCAGCTACGGGACTAGCGGGTGGACAGATACGCAGTATTTT,CASSYGTSGWTDTQYF
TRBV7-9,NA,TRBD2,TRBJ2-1,TGTGCCAGCAGCCCCTCGACTAGCGGGAGTCCTACATGGAATGAGCAGTTCTTC,CASSPSTSGSPTWNEQFF
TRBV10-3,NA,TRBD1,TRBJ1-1,TGTGCCATCAGTGCCTCAGGACAGGGTGAAGCTTTCTTT,CAISASGQGEAFF
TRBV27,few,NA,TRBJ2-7,TGTGCCAGCAGTTTATATGCAGGGGGGTCTGACGAGCAGTACTTC,CASSLYAGGSDEQYF
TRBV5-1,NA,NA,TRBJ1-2,TGCGCCAGCAGCTTGGAAGGAGAGAGCTATGGCTACACCTTC,CASSLEGESYGYTF
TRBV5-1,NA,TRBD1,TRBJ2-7,TGCGCCAGCAGCTTGCAAGGACAGGGCCCGGGGGAGCAGTACTTC,CASSLQGQGPGEQYF
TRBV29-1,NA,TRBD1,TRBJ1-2,TGCAGCGCCCGGACAGGGCCAGACTCGGGCTACACCTTC,CSARTGPDSGYTF
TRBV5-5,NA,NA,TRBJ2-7,TGTGCCAGCAGCTTACAGGGTCGGTCGTTGGAGTACTTC,CASSLQGRSLEYF
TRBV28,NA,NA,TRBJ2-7,TGTGCCAGCAACTCTCTACAGGGGACTAGCTCCTACGAGCAGTACTTC,CASNSLQGTSSYEQYF
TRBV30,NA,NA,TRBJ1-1,TGTGCCTGGAGTCCAGAGACCCCGGGCACTGAAGCTTTCTTT,CAWSPETPGTEAFF
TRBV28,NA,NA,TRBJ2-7,TGTGCCAGCAGTATTCTTTTTCATAGCCGGGGTTTGGGTTTCTACGAGCAGTACTTC,CASSILFHSRGLGFYEQYF
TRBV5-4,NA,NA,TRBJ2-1,TGTGCCAGCAGCCCAAGCGGTAGCTCCTACAATGAGCAGTTCTTC,CASSPSGSSYNEQFF
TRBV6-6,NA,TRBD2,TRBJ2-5,TGTGCCAGCAGTTACTCGGGACTAGCGGGAGAGACCCAGTACTTC,CASSYSGLAGETQYF
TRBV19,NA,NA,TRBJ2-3,TGTGCCAGTACCCCATTGGTCGGGAGTAGCACAGATACGCAGTATTTT,CASTPLVGSSTDTQYF
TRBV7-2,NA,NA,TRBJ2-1,TGTGCCAGCAGCTTAAGCCCGGGGAGAAATGAGCAGTTCTTC,CASSLSPGRNEQFF
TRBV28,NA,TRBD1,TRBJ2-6,TGTGCCAGCATTACCGGACAGGGTGAGGAGACAGCGGATGGGGCCAACGTCCTGACTTTC,CASITGQGEETADGANVLTF